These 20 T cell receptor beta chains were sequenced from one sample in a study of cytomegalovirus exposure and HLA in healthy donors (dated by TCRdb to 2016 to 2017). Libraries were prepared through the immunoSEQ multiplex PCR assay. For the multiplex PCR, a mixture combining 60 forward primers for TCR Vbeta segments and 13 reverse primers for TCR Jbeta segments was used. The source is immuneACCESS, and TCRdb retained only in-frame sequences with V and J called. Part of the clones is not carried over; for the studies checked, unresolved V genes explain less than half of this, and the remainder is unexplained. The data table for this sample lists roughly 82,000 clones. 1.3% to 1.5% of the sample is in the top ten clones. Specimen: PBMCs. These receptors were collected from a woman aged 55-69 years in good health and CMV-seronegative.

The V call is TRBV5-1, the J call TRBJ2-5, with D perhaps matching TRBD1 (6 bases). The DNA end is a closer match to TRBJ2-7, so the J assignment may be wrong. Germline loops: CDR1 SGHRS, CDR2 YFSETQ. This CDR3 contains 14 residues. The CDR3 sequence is CASSLRTDPYEQYF. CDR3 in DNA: TGCGCCAGCAGCCTAAGGACAGACCCCTACGAGCAGTACTTC.

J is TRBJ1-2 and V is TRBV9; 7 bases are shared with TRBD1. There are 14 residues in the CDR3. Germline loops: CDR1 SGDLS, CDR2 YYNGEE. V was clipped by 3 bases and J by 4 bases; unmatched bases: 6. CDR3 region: CASSADRAIYGYTF. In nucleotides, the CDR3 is TGTGCCAGCAGCGCCGACAGGGCTATCTATGGCTACACCTTC.

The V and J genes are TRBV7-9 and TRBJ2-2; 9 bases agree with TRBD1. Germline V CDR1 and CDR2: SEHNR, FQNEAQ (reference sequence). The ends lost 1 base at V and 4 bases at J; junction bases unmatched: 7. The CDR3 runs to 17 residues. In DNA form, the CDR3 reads TGTGCCAGCAGCTTAGGGACAGGGGTAGGGCGCACCGGGGAGCTGTTTTTT. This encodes CASSLGTGVGRTGELFF.

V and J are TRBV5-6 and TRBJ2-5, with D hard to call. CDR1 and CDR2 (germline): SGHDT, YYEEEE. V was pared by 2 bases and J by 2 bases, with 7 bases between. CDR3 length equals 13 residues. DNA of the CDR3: TGTGCCAGCAGCTTAACAGTACAAGAGACCCAGTACTTC. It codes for CASSLTVQETQYF.

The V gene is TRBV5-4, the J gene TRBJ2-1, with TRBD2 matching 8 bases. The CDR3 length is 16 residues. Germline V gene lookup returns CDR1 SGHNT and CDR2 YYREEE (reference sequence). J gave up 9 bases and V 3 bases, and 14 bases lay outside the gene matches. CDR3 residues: CASSWSAGTSSGEQFF. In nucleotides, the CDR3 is TGTGCCAGCAGCTGGTCCGCCGGGACTAGTTCGGGTGAGCAGTTCTTC.

CDR3 residues: CASSSHRDSYNEQFF. DNA of the CDR3: TGTGCCAGCAGCTCCCACCGGGATTCATACAATGAGCAGTTCTTC. The chain employs TRBV7-9 and TRBJ2-1, with D perhaps TRBD2 (5 bases). Germline CDR1 and CDR2: SEHNR and FQNEAQ (reference sequence). V gave up 4 bases and J gave up 4 bases, with 14 bases separating them. This CDR3 has 15 amino acids.

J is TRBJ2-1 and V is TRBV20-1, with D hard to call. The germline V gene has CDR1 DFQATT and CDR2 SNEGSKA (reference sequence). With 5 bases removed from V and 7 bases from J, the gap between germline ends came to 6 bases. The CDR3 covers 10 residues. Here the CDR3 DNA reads TGCAGTGCTCGTCGGAATGAGCAGTTCTTC. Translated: CSARRNEQFF.

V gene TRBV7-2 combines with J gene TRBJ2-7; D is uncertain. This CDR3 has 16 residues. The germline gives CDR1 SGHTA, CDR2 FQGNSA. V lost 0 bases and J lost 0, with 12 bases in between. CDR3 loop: CASSLAPLGNSYEQYF. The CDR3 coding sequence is TGTGCCAGCAGCTTAGCCCCCTTGGGCAACTCCTACGAGCAGTACTTC.

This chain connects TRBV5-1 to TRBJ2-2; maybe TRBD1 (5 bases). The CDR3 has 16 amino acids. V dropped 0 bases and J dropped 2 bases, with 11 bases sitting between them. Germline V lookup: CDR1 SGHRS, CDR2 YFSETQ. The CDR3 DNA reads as TGCGCCAGCAGCTTGGCACCCCAGGGCAACACCGGGGAGCTGTTTTTT. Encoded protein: CASSLAPQGNTGELFF.

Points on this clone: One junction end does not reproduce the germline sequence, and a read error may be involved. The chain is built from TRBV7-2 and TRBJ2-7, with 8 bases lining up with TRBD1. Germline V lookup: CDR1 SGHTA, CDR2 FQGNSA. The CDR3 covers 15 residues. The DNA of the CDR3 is TGTGCCAGCAGCTTGGGCCCGGGACAGGCAGTATTTAGTCACTTC. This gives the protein CASSLGPGQAVFSHF. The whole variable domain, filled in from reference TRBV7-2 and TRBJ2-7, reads GAGVSQSPSNKVTEKGKDVELRCDPISGHTALYWYRQSLGQGLEFLIYFQGNSAPDKSGLPSDRFSAERTGGSVSTLTIQRTQQEDSAVYLCASSLGPGQAVFSHFGPGTRLTVT.

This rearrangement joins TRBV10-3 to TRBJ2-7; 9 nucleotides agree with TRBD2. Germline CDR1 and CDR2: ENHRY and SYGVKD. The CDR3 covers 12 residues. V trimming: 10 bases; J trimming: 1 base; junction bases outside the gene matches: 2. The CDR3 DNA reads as TGTGCCACCCTAGCGGGATCCTACGAGCAGTACTTC. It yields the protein CATLAGSYEQYF.

The CDR3 loop reads CASSSRRDSYQPQHF. In nucleotides, the CDR3 is TGTGCCAGCAGTTCCCGCCGGGACAGCTATCAGCCCCAGCATTTT. This chain links TRBV6-5 with TRBJ1-5; 7 positions agree with TRBD1. The germline V gene has CDR1 MNHEY and CDR2 SVGAGI. V was pared by 4 bases and J by 5 bases, with 8 bases of the junction left unmatched. The CDR3 is 15 amino acids.

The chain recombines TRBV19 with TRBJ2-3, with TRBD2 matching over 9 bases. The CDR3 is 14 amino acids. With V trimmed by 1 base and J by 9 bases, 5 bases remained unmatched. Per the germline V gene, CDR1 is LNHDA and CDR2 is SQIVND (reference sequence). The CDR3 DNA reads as TGTGCCAGTAGTATAGCCAGAAGCGGGGGGACGCAGTATTTT. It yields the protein CASSIARSGGTQYF.

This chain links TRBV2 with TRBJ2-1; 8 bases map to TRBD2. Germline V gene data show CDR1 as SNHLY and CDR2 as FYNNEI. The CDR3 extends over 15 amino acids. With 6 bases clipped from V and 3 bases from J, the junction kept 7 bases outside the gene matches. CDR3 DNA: TGTGCCAGCAGGGGTACTAGCGGAGGCTACAATGAGCAGTTCTTC. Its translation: CASRGTSGGYNEQFF. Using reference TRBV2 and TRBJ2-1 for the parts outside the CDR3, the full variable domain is EPEVTQTPSHQVTQMGQEVILRCVPISNHLYFYWYRQILGQKVEFLVSFYNNEISEKSEIFDDQFSVERPDGSNFTLKIRSTKLEDSAMYFCASRGTSGGYNEQFFGPGTRLTVL.

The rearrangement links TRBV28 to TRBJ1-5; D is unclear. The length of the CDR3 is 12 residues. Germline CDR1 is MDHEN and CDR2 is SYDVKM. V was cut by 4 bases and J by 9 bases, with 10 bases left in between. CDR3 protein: CASSSPGRPQHF. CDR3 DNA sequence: TGTGCCAGCAGTTCCCCAGGCCGGCCCCAGCATTTT.

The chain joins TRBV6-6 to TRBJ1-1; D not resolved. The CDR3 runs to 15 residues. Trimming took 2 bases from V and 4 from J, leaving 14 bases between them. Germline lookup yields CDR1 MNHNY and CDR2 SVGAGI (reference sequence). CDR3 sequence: CASSYPVGEGTEAFF. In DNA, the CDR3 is TGTGCCAGCAGTTACCCCGTCGGCGAGGGCACTGAAGCTTTCTTT.

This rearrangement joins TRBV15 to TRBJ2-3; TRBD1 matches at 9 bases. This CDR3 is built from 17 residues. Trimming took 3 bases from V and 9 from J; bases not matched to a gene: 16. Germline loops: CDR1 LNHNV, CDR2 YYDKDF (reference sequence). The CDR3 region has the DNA TGTGCCACCAGCAGTTCACTCCCCGGGACAGGGAGAGGGACGCAGTATTTT. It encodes CATSSSLPGTGRGTQYF.

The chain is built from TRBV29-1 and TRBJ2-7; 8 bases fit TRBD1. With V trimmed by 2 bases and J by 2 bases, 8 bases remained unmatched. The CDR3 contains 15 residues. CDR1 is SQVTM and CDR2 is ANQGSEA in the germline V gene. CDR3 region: CSVERGTGQTYEQYF. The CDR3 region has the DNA TGCAGCGTTGAAAGGGGGACAGGTCAAACCTACGAGCAGTACTTC.

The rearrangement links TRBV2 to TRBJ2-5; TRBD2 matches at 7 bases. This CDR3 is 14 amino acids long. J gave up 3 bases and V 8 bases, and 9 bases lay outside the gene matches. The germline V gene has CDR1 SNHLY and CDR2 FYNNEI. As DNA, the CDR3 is TGTGCCAGCCGATTTATGAGCGGGAAAGAGACCCAGTACTTC. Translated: CASRFMSGKETQYF.

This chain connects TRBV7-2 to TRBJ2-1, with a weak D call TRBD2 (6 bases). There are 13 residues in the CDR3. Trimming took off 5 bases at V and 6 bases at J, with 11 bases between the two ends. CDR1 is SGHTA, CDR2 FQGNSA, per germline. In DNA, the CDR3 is TGTGCCAGCAGCCTGGGACTCTTCAATGAGCAGTTCTTC. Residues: CASSLGLFNEQFF.